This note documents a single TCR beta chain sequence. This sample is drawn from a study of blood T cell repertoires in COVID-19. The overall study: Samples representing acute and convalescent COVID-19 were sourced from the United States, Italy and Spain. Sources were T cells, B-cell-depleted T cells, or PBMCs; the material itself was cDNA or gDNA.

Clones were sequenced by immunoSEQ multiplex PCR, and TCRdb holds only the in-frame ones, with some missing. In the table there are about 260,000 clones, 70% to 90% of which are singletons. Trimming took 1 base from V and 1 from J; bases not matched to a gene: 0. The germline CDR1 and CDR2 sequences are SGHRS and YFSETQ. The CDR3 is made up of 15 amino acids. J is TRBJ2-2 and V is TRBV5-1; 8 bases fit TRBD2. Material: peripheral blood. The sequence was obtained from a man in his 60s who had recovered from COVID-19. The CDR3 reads CASSLTSGNTGELFF. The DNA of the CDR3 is TGCGCCAGCAGCTTGACTAGCGGGAACACCGGGGAGCTGTTTTTT.